This is a list of T cell receptor beta chains from one sample in a study of Ad26.COV2.S vaccination and SARS-CoV-2 variants. Clones were read by immunoSEQ multiplex PCR, and TCRdb kept only the in-frame ones, dropping some. Altogether a few hundred thousand clones are present, 80% to 95% being singletons, with the ten largest covering 1.5% to 2%. The sample consisted of peripheral blood, taken in a trial of Ad26.COV2.S vaccine versus placebo. The receptors shown here come from a person aged 18 to 59 who received the Ad26.COV2.S COVID-19 vaccine or a placebo. CDR3s include the opening cysteine and the closing phenylalanine or tryptophan. D genes are given only for firm matches. Only some rows state a clone size, as once, few, many or a class for expanded clones.

d_gene: -; abundance: -; len: 11; v_gene: TRBV29-1; j_gene: TRBJ2-4; CDR3aa: CSVDRGNIQYF; CDR3nt: TGCAGCGTTGATAGGGGGAACATTCAGTACTTC
d_gene: TRBD2; abundance: -; len: 16; v_gene: TRBV30; j_gene: TRBJ2-2; CDR3aa: CAWNYGLVANTGELFF; CDR3nt: TGTGCCTGGAATTATGGACTAGTGGCGAACACCGGGGAGCTGTTTTTT
d_gene: -; abundance: -; len: 16; v_gene: TRBV27; j_gene: TRBJ2-7; CDR3aa: CASSLSGMGTSYEQYF; CDR3nt: TGTGCCAGCAGTTTATCTGGGATGGGCACGTCCTACGAGCAGTACTTC
d_gene: -; abundance: -; len: 12; v_gene: TRBV2; j_gene: TRBJ1-1; CDR3aa: CASRRGNTEAFF; CDR3nt: TGTGCCAGCAGGAGGGGTAATACTGAAGCTTTCTTT
d_gene: -; abundance: -; len: 16; v_gene: TRBV30; j_gene: TRBJ2-4; CDR3aa: CAWSVGGRLTKNIQYF; CDR3nt: TGTGCCTGGAGTGTCGGGGGGCGATTAACCAAAAACATTCAGTACTTC
d_gene: -; abundance: few; len: 15; v_gene: TRBV4-2; j_gene: TRBJ1-2; CDR3aa: CASSLLGLANYGYTF; CDR3nt: TGTGCCAGCAGCCTTTTAGGGTTGGCTAACTATGGCTACACCTTC
d_gene: -; abundance: few; len: 13; v_gene: TRBV18; j_gene: TRBJ1-1; CDR3aa: CASSPSMNTEAFF; CDR3nt: TGTGCCAGCTCACCATCAATGAACACTGAAGCTTTCTTT
d_gene: -; abundance: -; len: 16; v_gene: TRBV9; j_gene: TRBJ2-6; CDR3aa: CASSGGRLSGANVLTF; CDR3nt: TGTGCCAGCAGCGGTGGAAGGCTATCTGGGGCCAACGTCCTGACTTTC
d_gene: -; abundance: -; len: 12; v_gene: TRBV5-1; j_gene: TRBJ1-1; CDR3aa: CASSSQGGEAFF; CDR3nt: TGCGCCAGCAGCTCGCAAGGGGGTGAAGCTTTCTTT
d_gene: TRBD1; abundance: -; len: 17; v_gene: TRBV4-3; j_gene: TRBJ1-2; CDR3aa: CASSQDLGTGTNYGYTF; CDR3nt: TGCGCCAGCAGCCAAGATCTAGGGACAGGGACTAACTATGGCTACACCTTC
d_gene: TRBD2; abundance: once; len: 16; v_gene: TRBV2; j_gene: TRBJ2-7; CDR3aa: CASSEYLRAGGYEQYF; CDR3nt: TGTGCCAGCAGTGAATATCTCCGCGCGGGGGGATACGAGCAGTACTTC
d_gene: TRBD2; abundance: -; len: 15; v_gene: TRBV5-4; j_gene: TRBJ2-5; CDR3aa: CASSPTSGVRETQYF; CDR3nt: TGTGCCAGCAGCCCCACTAGCGGGGTCCGGGAGACCCAGTACTTC
d_gene: -; abundance: -; len: 15; v_gene: TRBV11-2; j_gene: TRBJ1-5; CDR3aa: CASSLEGGSNQPQHF; CDR3nt: TGTGCCAGCAGCTTAGAAGGCGGTAGCAATCAGCCCCAGCATTTT
d_gene: -; abundance: once; len: 15; v_gene: TRBV5-1; j_gene: TRBJ1-6; CDR3aa: CASSLGEGNNSPLHF; CDR3nt: TGCGCCAGCAGCTTGGGTGAGGGGAATAATTCACCCCTCCACTTT
d_gene: -; abundance: -; len: 15; v_gene: TRBV30; j_gene: TRBJ2-7; CDR3aa: CAWTRKERGLYEQYF; CDR3nt: TGTGCCTGGACCCGTAAAGAAAGAGGTCTGTACGAGCAGTACTTC
d_gene: -; abundance: -; len: 12; v_gene: TRBV19; j_gene: TRBJ2-1; CDR3aa: CASSIIYNEQFF; CDR3nt: TGTGCCAGTAGTATCATCTACAATGAGCAGTTCTTC
d_gene: -; abundance: -; len: 15; v_gene: TRBV28; j_gene: TRBJ1-1; CDR3aa: CASSLYPDLNTEAFF; CDR3nt: TGTGCCAGCAGTTTATACCCAGATTTGAACACTGAAGCTTTCTTT
d_gene: -; abundance: -; len: 16; v_gene: TRBV5-4; j_gene: TRBJ1-3; CDR3aa: CASSFVGRSSGNTIYF; CDR3nt: TGTGCCAGCAGCTTTGTGGGCAGATCCTCTGGAAACACCATATATTTT
d_gene: TRBD1; abundance: -; len: 17; v_gene: TRBV11-2; j_gene: TRBJ1-5; CDR3aa: CASSLVPIQQGSQPQHF; CDR3nt: TGTGCCAGCAGCTTAGTGCCGATCCAACAGGGGAGTCAGCCCCAGCATTTT
d_gene: -; abundance: -; len: 17; v_gene: TRBV18; j_gene: TRBJ1-6; CDR3aa: CASSPETSVGRNSPLHF; CDR3nt: TGTGCCAGCTCACCTGAGACGTCCGTTGGCAGGAATTCACCCCTCCACTTT
d_gene: -; abundance: -; len: 14; v_gene: TRBV6-6; j_gene: TRBJ2-7; CDR3aa: CASTKQVDSYEQYF; CDR3nt: TGTGCCAGCACTAAACAGGTTGACTCCTACGAGCAGTACTTC
d_gene: TRBD2; abundance: -; len: 16; v_gene: TRBV19; j_gene: TRBJ2-3; CDR3aa: CASSLRTSGYTDTQYF; CDR3nt: TGTGCCAGTAGTTTAAGGACTAGCGGCTACACAGATACGCAGTATTTT
d_gene: -; abundance: -; len: 14; v_gene: TRBV4-3; j_gene: TRBJ2-2; CDR3aa: CASSQVQLGGELFF; CDR3nt: TGCGCCAGCAGCCAAGTCCAACTTGGCGGGGAGCTGTTTTTT
d_gene: -; abundance: -; len: 16; v_gene: TRBV5-1; j_gene: TRBJ1-6; CDR3aa: CASSFRTASYNSPLHF; CDR3nt: TGCGCCAGCAGCTTTAGGACCGCCTCCTATAATTCACCCCTCCACTTT
d_gene: -; abundance: -; len: 13; v_gene: TRBV7-8; j_gene: TRBJ2-7; CDR3aa: CASSRGIGYEQYF; CDR3nt: TGTGCCAGCAGCAGGGGGATCGGGTACGAGCAGTACTTC
d_gene: TRBD1; abundance: -; len: 17; v_gene: TRBV13; j_gene: TRBJ1-3; CDR3aa: CASSSGTGLYSGNTIYF; CDR3nt: TGTGCCAGCAGCTCTGGGACAGGGCTTTACTCTGGAAACACCATATATTTT
d_gene: -; abundance: -; len: 16; v_gene: TRBV27; j_gene: TRBJ1-2; CDR3aa: CASSLSGRPNYYGYTF; CDR3nt: TGTGCCAGCAGTTTATCCGGGAGGCCGAATTACTATGGCTACACCTTC
d_gene: TRBD2; abundance: -; len: 13; v_gene: TRBV7-2; j_gene: TRBJ2-7; CDR3aa: CASLGGSTYEQYF; CDR3nt: TGTGCCAGCCTGGGGGGGAGCACCTACGAGCAGTACTTC
d_gene: TRBD1; abundance: -; len: 16; v_gene: TRBV7-7; j_gene: TRBJ2-1; CDR3aa: CASSLGGQGPYNEQFF; CDR3nt: TGTGCCAGCAGCTTAGGGGGACAGGGTCCATACAATGAGCAGTTCTTC
d_gene: -; abundance: -; len: 13; v_gene: TRBV18; j_gene: TRBJ2-3; CDR3aa: CASSPPGADTQYF; CDR3nt: TGTGCCAGCTCACCACCGGGGGCAGATACGCAGTATTTT
d_gene: -; abundance: once; len: 14; v_gene: TRBV27; j_gene: TRBJ2-2; CDR3aa: CASTRATNTGELFF; CDR3nt: TGTGCCAGCACCCGGGCCACGAACACCGGGGAGCTGTTTTTT
d_gene: -; abundance: -; len: 11; v_gene: TRBV3-1/TRBV3-2; j_gene: TRBJ2-7; CDR3aa: CASSQVYEQYF; CDR3nt: TGTGCCAGCAGCCAGGTCTACGAGCAGTACTTC
d_gene: -; abundance: -; len: 14; v_gene: TRBV2; j_gene: TRBJ1-1; CDR3aa: CASSDQGTGTEAFF; CDR3nt: TGTGCCAGCAGTGATCAGGGAACGGGGACTGAAGCTTTCTTT
d_gene: -; abundance: -; len: 16; v_gene: TRBV27; j_gene: TRBJ2-1; CDR3aa: CASSLSPTGSHNEQFF; CDR3nt: TGTGCCAGCAGTTTATCCCCCACGGGGTCCCACAATGAGCAGTTCTTC
d_gene: TRBD1; abundance: -; len: 15; v_gene: TRBV4-1; j_gene: TRBJ2-4; CDR3aa: CASSQAGAGGNIQYF; CDR3nt: TGCGCCAGCAGCCAAGCTGGGGCAGGGGGCAACATTCAGTACTTC
d_gene: TRBD2; abundance: -; len: 16; v_gene: TRBV10-1; j_gene: TRBJ2-1; CDR3aa: CASSESSGGAGNEQFF; CDR3nt: TGCGCCAGCAGTGAATCTAGCGGGGGGGCCGGCAATGAGCAGTTCTTC
d_gene: -; abundance: -; len: 17; v_gene: TRBV19; j_gene: TRBJ1-1; CDR3aa: CASSISGGWGFNTEAFF; CDR3nt: TGTGCCAGTAGTATTAGTGGGGGTTGGGGGTTCAACACTGAAGCTTTCTTT
d_gene: -; abundance: -; len: 12; v_gene: TRBV30; j_gene: TRBJ1-2; CDR3aa: CAWSKLMNGYTF; CDR3nt: TGTGCCTGGAGTAAGTTAATGAATGGCTACACCTTC
d_gene: TRBD1; abundance: -; len: 14; v_gene: TRBV19; j_gene: TRBJ2-3; CDR3aa: CASRTGQSTDTQYF; CDR3nt: TGTGCCAGTAGGACGGGACAGAGCACAGATACGCAGTATTTT
d_gene: TRBD2; abundance: -; len: 15; v_gene: TRBV5-1; j_gene: TRBJ2-1; CDR3aa: CASSLELAGLGEQFF; CDR3nt: TGCGCCAGCAGCTTGGAACTAGCGGGTCTCGGTGAGCAGTTCTTC